This passage covers 29 T cell receptor delta chains from one sample sequenced in a study of γδ T cells in repeated Plasmodium falciparum infection. Vgamma9/Vdelta2+ and Vdelta2-negative gammadelta T cells were flow-sorted from PBMC for bulk sequencing. TCRdb reapplied CATT to the multiplex PCR reads. Of around 89,000 delta-chain clones listed, roughly 1.4% are singletons. The sequenced sample was gamma-delta T cells from blood. All receptors come from a pool of human donors (malaria-infected and uninfected, not separated).

A few counts support this clone. A far larger clone is just one base off, so this is likely a read error. Other DNA sequences in the sample encode the same CDR3. There is no J gene call, but TRDV1 is given as the V gene; TRDD3, the table's D call, lacks a check against the DNA. This CDR3 has 17 amino acids. Germline V gives CDR1 TSWWSYY, CDR2 QGS. The CDR3 DNA reads TGTGCTCTTAAGAAAGGTAGCTGGGGGAAGTACACCGATAAACTTATCTTT. This translates into CALKKGSWGKYTDKLIF.

On this clone itself: The protein TCRdb gives is from a much larger clone and does not agree with this DNA's translation at residue 7, likely a read error; the protein shown here comes from the DNA. V gene TRDV2 combines with J gene TRDJ1; D gene unclear. TCRdb lists no J gene, so it was determined here by aligning the DNA to germline. Germline CDR1 and CDR2: GEAIGNYY and EKD. V shed 0 bases and J shed 0 bases, with 16 bases lying between them. This CDR3 has 17 residues. The CDR3 region is CACDTARVLRYTDKLIF. For the CDR3, the DNA is TGTGCCTGTGACACCGCCAGGGTTCTCCGGTACACCGATAAACTCATCTTT.

This clone showed up many times. The V and J genes are TRDV1 and TRDJ1, with 8 bases fitting TRDD3. This CDR3 comprises 21 residues. Germline V CDR1 and CDR2: TSWWSYY, QGS. V trimming: 0 bases; J trimming: 9 bases; junction bases outside the gene matches: 27. CDR3 sequence (DNA): TGTGCTCTTGGGGAACTTGGGTCCTACAGGTATGGGGGATCCGATTGCTGGCAACTCATCTTT. As protein: CALGELGSYRYGGSDCWQLIF.

This clone was observed a few times. The protein in TCRdb stems from a much larger clone and differs at residue 11 from this DNA's translation, likely a read error; here the protein is translated from the DNA. V gene TRDV2 combines with J gene TRDJ1, with TRDD3 matching 8 bases. TCRdb gives no J gene; it was assigned here by matching the DNA to germline. The trim removed 0 bases at V and 7 bases at J, leaving 21 bases unmatched. Germline V gene lookup returns CDR1 GEAIGNYY and CDR2 EKD. The length of the CDR3 is 19 residues. CDR3 loop: CACDTDQGIRTGDAGKLIF. Here the CDR3 DNA reads TGTGCCTGTGACACCGATCAAGGGATACGCACGGGGGATGCCGGTAAACTCATCTTT.

Points on this clone: The protein TCRdb gives is from a much larger clone and does not agree with this DNA's translation at residue 8, likely a read error; the protein shown here comes from the DNA. V usage is TRDV2 and J usage is TRDJ1, with D hard to call. The J gene, left out of TCRdb, was set here by checking the DNA against germline. V gave up 3 bases and J gave up 5 bases, with 21 bases separating them. The CDR3 extends over 16 amino acids. Per the germline V gene, CDR1 is GEAIGNYY and CDR2 is EKD. The CDR3 protein is CACDPMTEGQKDKLIF. The CDR3 DNA reads TGTGCCTGTGACCCCATGACTGAGGGACAGAAAGATAAACTCATCTTT.

This clone was picked up a small number of times. A far bigger clonotype differs at one base, so this is likely a read error. V gene TRDV1 combines with J gene TRDJ2; 12 bases line up with TRDD3. No J gene was available from TCRdb, and it was assigned here by a germline match of the DNA. The CDR3 totals 24 residues. Germline CDR1 is TSWWSYY and CDR2 is QGS. CDR3 nucleotides: TGTGCTCTTGGGGCCCCCGGGACCTACGCCGTACTGGGGGATACTCTAATTTTGACGGCACAACTCTTCTTT. Encoded protein: CALGAPGTYAVLGDTLILTAQLFF.

Comments on this clone: TCRdb has a much larger clone's protein, which differs at residue 14 from the translation of this DNA, likely because of a read error; what is shown is the protein translated from the DNA. The J gene is TRDJ1, the V gene TRDV1; D uncertain. Matching the DNA to germline supplied the J gene, which TCRdb does not give. V was pared by 1 base and J by 3 bases, with 27 bases between. Per the germline V gene, CDR1 is TSWWSYY and CDR2 is QGS. CDR3 size: 20 residues. CDR3 loop: CALGEPANVLHILSPDKLIF. The CDR3 DNA is TGTGCTCTTGGGGAACCAGCTAACGTCCTCCACATACTGAGTCCCGATAAACTCATCTTT.

About this clone itself: This likely reflects a read error, since a far larger clone is one base away. Within the sample, other DNA sequences also encode this same CDR3. The gene calls are TRDV2 and TRDJ3, with 8 bases matching TRDD3. TCRdb supplies no J gene; here it was assigned by aligning the nucleotide sequence to germline. Germline values: CDR1 GEAIGNYY, CDR2 EKD. The CDR3 spans 21 residues. With V trimmed by 3 bases and J by 4 bases, 19 bases remained unmatched. CDR3 coding DNA: TGTGCCTGTGACGTCCCGGACTGGGGGTTCGGAAGCTCTTGGGACACCCGACAGATGTTTTTC. It is translated as CACDVPDWGFGSSWDTRQMFF.

This clone was found a few times. A far larger clone is off by one base, so a read error is likely. Distinct nucleotide sequences in the sample also encode this CDR3. No J gene call was made, and the V gene is TRDV1; TRDD3, the table's D call, lacks a check against the DNA. Germline loops: CDR1 TSWWSYY, CDR2 QGS. This CDR3 spans 15 amino acids. CDR3 protein: CALGELWLYTDKLIF. CDR3 DNA: TGTGCTCTTGGGGAACTTTGGTTGTACACCGATAAACTCATCTTC.

Remarks on this clone: TCRdb's entry gives the protein of a much larger clone, which mismatches this DNA's translation at residue 8, likely from a read error; the protein reported here is translated from the DNA. The chain links TRDV1 to TRDJ1, with D perhaps matching TRDD2 (7 bases). No J gene is reported in TCRdb; it was inferred here by comparing the DNA with germline. Trimming took 1 base from V and 4 from J, leaving 37 bases between them. Per germline, CDR1 TSWWSYY and CDR2 QGS. The CDR3 contains 23 residues. The CDR3 loop reads CALGEPGEFPTGFVGGGFDKLIF. CDR3 bases: TGTGCTCTTGGGGAACCCGGGGAATTTCCTACTGGATTCGTTGGTGGGGGGTTCGATAAACTCATCTTT.

This clone was seen a handful of times. TCRdb lists the protein of a much larger clone for this DNA, which differs at residue 11, so this is likely a read error; the protein given here is translated from the DNA itself. V usage is TRDV1 and J usage is TRDJ1, with TRDD3 identical over 11 bases. The CDR3 extends over 23 amino acids. Germline CDR1 TSWWSYY, CDR2 QGS. V dropped 0 bases and J dropped 0; count of bases not matched to a gene: 21. CDR3 sequence: CALGELLGDIFPRTFEYTDKLIF. CDR3 DNA: TGTGCTCTTGGGGAACTACTGGGGGATATTTTTCCCCGGACTTTCGAGTACACCGATAAACTCATCTTT.

As regards this clone: The protein TCRdb lists belongs to a much larger clone and differs from this DNA's translation at residue 11, which points to a read error; the protein shown is made from the DNA. The chain couples TRDV2 to TRDJ1; 9 bases line up with TRDD3. TCRdb supplies no J gene; here it was assigned by aligning the nucleotide sequence to germline. This CDR3 has 16 amino acids. After removal of 0 bases from V and 8 bases from J, the junction contained 12 bases not matched to a gene. Germline CDR1 and CDR2: GEAIGNYY and EKD. The CDR3 DNA follows: TGTGCCTGTGACACCGTCAGTACTGGGGGAGTGTCAAAACTCATCTTT. It yields the protein CACDTVSTGGVSKLIF.

This clone was seen a few times. This likely traces to a read error, being one base from a far larger clone. Other DNA sequences within the sample encode an identical CDR3. The V and J genes are TRDV1 and TRDJ1; D is uncertain. V lost 0 bases to trimming and J lost 11 bases, with 16 bases between them. Germline CDR1 reads TSWWSYY; CDR2 reads QGS. This CDR3 region has 14 residues. The CDR3 reads CALGELPKRDKLIF. The DNA of the CDR3 is TGTGCTCTTGGGGAACTTCCGAAGAGAGACAAGCTCATCTTT.

This clone was counted a few times. The protein in TCRdb stems from a much larger clone and differs at residue 11 from this DNA's translation, likely a read error; here the protein is translated from the DNA. The chain employs TRDV1 and TRDJ1; 8 bases are a match to TRDD3. J lost 0 bases, V lost 2 bases, and 17 bases had no gene match. CDR3 length: 20 amino acids. Germline V lookup: CDR1 TSWWSYY, CDR2 QGS. The CDR3 sequence: CALGEFLYGHQGIHTDKLIF. Here the CDR3 DNA reads TGTGCTCTTGGGGAATTTCTTTACGGTCATCAGGGGATACACACCGATAAACTCATCTTT.

This clone was detected only a few times. TCRdb assigns this DNA the protein of a much larger clone, which departs from its translation at residue 12; this likely reflects a read error, and the protein shown comes from translating the DNA. V is TRDV1 and J is TRDJ1, with D possibly TRDD3 on 7 matching bases. Here the J gene was assigned by germline matching of the DNA, as TCRdb has none. V lost 3 bases and J lost 0, with 32 bases in between. The CDR3 loop spans 22 amino acids. Germline V gene lookup returns CDR1 TSWWSYY and CDR2 QGS. The CDR3 region has the DNA TGTGCTCTTGGGGACGTTTCCTTCCCGTACGGCCAGGGGGATTTACACACCGATAAACTCATCTTT. Protein: CALGDVSFPYGQGDLHTDKLIF.

This clone showed up just a few times. The protein held in TCRdb is that of a much larger clone and does not match this DNA's translation at residue 20, likely because of a read error; the protein shown is translated from the DNA. The J gene has no call, while the V gene is TRDV2; TRDD3 reflects the table's D call only, with no check against the DNA. CDR1 GEAIGNYY and CDR2 EKD come from the germline V gene. The CDR3 consists of 22 residues. In DNA form, the CDR3 reads TGTGCCTGTGACACGGCAGGATACGGGGGGATACCGGGCTCCTGGGACACCCGACAGACGTTTTTC. This gives the protein CACDTAGYGGIPGSWDTRQTFF.

This clone occurred a few times. For this DNA, TCRdb reports the protein of a much larger clone, which diverges at residue 12, most likely from a read error; the protein presented here is translated directly from the DNA. The chain links TRDV1 to TRDJ1; a weak D match, TRDD3 (6 bases). TCRdb leaves out the J gene; it was filled in here by matching the DNA to germline. The CDR3 is made up of 23 amino acids. With 1 base removed from V and 2 bases from J, the gap between germline ends came to 35 bases. Germline CDR1 is TSWWSYY and CDR2 is QGS. The CDR3 sequence: CALGEQYLNLYRGTSGGTDKLIF. The CDR3 DNA is TGTGCTCTTGGGGAACAGTACCTAAACCTGTACCGGGGAACCAGTGGGGGGACCGATAAACTCATCTTT.

Turning to this clone: For this DNA, TCRdb reports the protein of a much larger clone, which diverges at residue 5, most likely from a read error; the protein presented here is translated directly from the DNA. The chain combines TRDV2 with TRDJ2, with 8 bases aligning to TRDD3. TCRdb is silent on the J gene; assignment here came from matching the DNA to germline. This CDR3 comprises 16 residues. The J segment lost 4 bases and the V segment lost 3 bases, leaving 9 bases of the junction unmatched. Germline V gene lookup returns CDR1 GEAIGNYY and CDR2 EKD. The CDR3 bases are TGTGCCTGTGACGCACTGGGGGCAGGGAGGACAGCACAACTCTTCTTT. It codes for CACDALGAGRTAQLFF.

In its sample, this clone was seen many times. This sequence joins TRDV1 and TRDJ1, with TRDD2 matching 9 bases. The J segment lost 0 bases and the V segment lost 7 bases, leaving 18 bases of the junction unmatched. This CDR3 spans 19 amino acids. CDR1 and CDR2 from the germline V gene are TSWWSYY and QGS. CDR3 DNA: TGTGCTCTTGCGGCCTTCCTACCCGACTGGGGACCTTACACCGATAAACTCATCTTT. Translation gives CALAAFLPDWGPYTDKLIF.

Regarding this clone: The protein held in TCRdb is that of a much larger clone and does not match this DNA's translation at residue 11, likely because of a read error; the protein shown is translated from the DNA. The CDR3 coding sequence is TGTGCCTGTGACACCTTCGCCTCCTGGGACCCCCGACAGATGTTTTTC. This sequence encodes CACDTFASWDPRQMFF. This rearrangement joins TRDV2 to TRDJ3; possibly TRDD3 for D (5 bases). As TCRdb names no J gene, one was assigned here on the basis of a DNA match to germline. This CDR3 comprises 16 residues. Germline V lookup: CDR1 GEAIGNYY, CDR2 EKD.

This clone came up a few times. The protein held in TCRdb is that of a much larger clone and does not match this DNA's translation at residue 3, likely because of a read error; the protein shown is translated from the DNA. Here the CDR3 reads CARDTGPTRTGPPGTDKLIF. CDR3 DNA: TGTGCCCGTGACACCGGCCCTACACGTACTGGGCCCCCCGGGACCGATAAACTCATCTTT. The V call is TRDV2, the J call TRDJ1; possible D gene TRDD3, 6 bases. The J gene, missing from TCRdb, was assigned here through DNA to germline matching. Germline CDR1 reads GEAIGNYY; CDR2 reads EKD. This CDR3 has 20 residues.

Concerning this clone: The same CDR3 also results from other DNA sequences found in this sample. The CDR3 protein is CALGNLPTKSTYTDKLIF. CDR3 bases: TGTGCTCTTGGGAACCTTCCTACGAAGTCTACGTACACCGATAAACTCATCTTT. The rearrangement links TRDV1 to TRDJ1; 9 positions match TRDD2. No J gene is reported in TCRdb; it was inferred here by comparing the DNA with germline. Germline CDR1 reads TSWWSYY; CDR2 reads QGS. This CDR3 region has 18 residues. V gave up 5 bases and J gave up 0 bases; unmatched junction bases: 13.

This clone was detected only a few times. The protein recorded in TCRdb matches a much larger clone and deviates from this DNA's translation at residue 17, suggesting a read error; the protein here is obtained by translating the DNA. This rearrangement joins TRDV1 to TRDJ1, with D perhaps TRDD3 (6 bases). The CDR3 has 22 residues. V was shortened by 0 bases and J by 3 bases, with 32 bases between the two germline ends. Germline CDR1 and CDR2: TSWWSYY and QGS. The CDR3 coding sequence is TGTGCTCTTGGGGAACTTGGAGGGGACTTAGGTACTGGGAACTACCTTGCCGATAAACTCATCTTT. Translated, it gives CALGELGGDLGTGNYLADKLIF.

Comment on this clone: This likely reflects a read error, since a far larger clone is one base away. The same CDR3 also results from other DNA sequences found in this sample. This chain's CDR3 is CACDPLLGDTRRDTRQMFF. The CDR3 nucleotides read TGTGCCTGTGACCCATTGCTGGGGGATACGCGCCGGGACACCCGACAGATGTTTTTC. V gene TRDV2 combines with J gene TRDJ3, with 12 bases aligning to TRDD3. TCRdb supplies no J gene; here it was assigned by aligning the nucleotide sequence to germline. CDR3 size: 19 residues. With 3 bases clipped from V and 5 bases from J, the junction kept 10 bases outside the gene matches. Germline V lookup: CDR1 GEAIGNYY, CDR2 EKD.

Concerning this clone: One base separates it from a far larger clone, so it is likely a read error. This specimen includes other DNA sequences encoding the same CDR3. The V gene is TRDV1; the J gene was not called; TRDD3 is the table's D call and was not checked against the DNA. Germline CDR1 is TSWWSYY and CDR2 is QGS. This CDR3 comprises 15 residues. Written as DNA, the CDR3 is TGTGCTCTTGGGGAACTCCCGGGGATGTCGGCACAGCTCTTCTTT. This gives the protein CALGELPGMSAQLFF.

Of note for this clone: One base separates it from a far larger clone, so it is likely a read error. The same CDR3 also results from other DNA sequences found in this sample. The chain carries TRDV2 and TRDJ1; a possible D gene is TRDD3 (6 bases). The J gene, missing from TCRdb, was assigned here through DNA to germline matching. V lost 0 bases, J lost 3 bases, and 25 bases lay in between. This CDR3 is built from 19 residues. Germline V gives CDR1 GEAIGNYY, CDR2 EKD. The CDR3 DNA sequence: TGTGCCTGTGACACCGTCGGCCTCGAGGGTGGGATAAGAGCCGATAAACTCATCTTT. Translation gives CACDTVGLEGGIRADKLIF.

Only a few counts were recorded for this clone. TCRdb's entry gives the protein of a much larger clone, which mismatches this DNA's translation at residue 14, likely from a read error; the protein reported here is translated from the DNA. The V call is TRDV1, the J call TRDJ3; 12 bases are shared with TRDD3. TCRdb records no J gene; here it was assigned by comparing the DNA to germline. Trimming removed 6 bases from V and 0 bases from J; junction bases left unmatched: 30. This CDR3 is built from 27 residues. Germline CDR1 and CDR2: TSWWSYY and QGS. The CDR3 here is CALGRAPFNFWGIRDSHSSWDTRQMFF. CDR3 nucleotide sequence: TGTGCTCTTGGAAGGGCTCCTTTTAATTTCTGGGGGATACGCGACAGTCACTCCTCCTGGGACACCCGACAGATGTTTTTC.

The sample holds many counts of this clone. TCRdb's listed protein matches a much larger clone and diverges from this DNA's translation at residue 11, likely through a read error; the protein shown comes from the DNA. The chain employs TRDV2 and TRDJ1, with TRDD3 matching 7 bases. No J gene was available from TCRdb, and it was assigned here by a germline match of the DNA. The trim removed 0 bases at V and 9 bases at J, leaving 15 bases unmatched. The CDR3 consists of 16 residues. Looked up from germline, CDR1 is GEAIGNYY and CDR2 is EKD. CDR3 region: CACDTLPHLGGNELIF. CDR3 bases: TGTGCCTGTGACACCCTTCCCCACCTGGGGGGTAATGAACTCATCTTT.

This clone was seen a handful of times. TCRdb records a much larger clone's protein for this DNA, with a difference at residue 14 that likely arises from a read error; the protein given is the translation of the DNA. The chain joins TRDV1 to TRDJ4, with 9 bases that match TRDD3. Here the J gene was assigned by germline matching of the DNA, as TCRdb has none. CDR1 and CDR2 from the germline V gene are TSWWSYY and QGS. The CDR3 contains 19 residues. The CDR3 region is CAPGEFHFLRTGGRVALIF. The CDR3 region has the DNA TGTGCTCCTGGGGAATTTCATTTCCTTCGTACTGGGGGACGGGTGGCCCTGATCTTT.